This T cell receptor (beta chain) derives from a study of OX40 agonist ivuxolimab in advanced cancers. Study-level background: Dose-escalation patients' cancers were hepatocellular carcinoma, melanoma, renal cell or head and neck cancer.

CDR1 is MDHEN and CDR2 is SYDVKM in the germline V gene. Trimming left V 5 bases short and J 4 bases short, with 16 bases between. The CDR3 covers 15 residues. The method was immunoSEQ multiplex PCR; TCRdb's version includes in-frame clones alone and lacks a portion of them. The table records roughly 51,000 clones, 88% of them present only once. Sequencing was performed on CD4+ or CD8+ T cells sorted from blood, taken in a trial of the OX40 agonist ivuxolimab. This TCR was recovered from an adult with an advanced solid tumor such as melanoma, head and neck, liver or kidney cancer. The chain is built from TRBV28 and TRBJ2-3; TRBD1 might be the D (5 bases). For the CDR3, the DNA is TGTGCCAGCAGTCCCCTAGGGGTCATGGCAGATACGCAGTATTTT. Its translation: CASSPLGVMADTQYF.